One sample yielded the 20 T cell receptor beta chains listed below, sequenced in a study of type 1 regulatory T cells. In TCRdb, the reads were re-called with MiXCR into one record per CDR3 protein. The profile shows about 59,000 distinct CDR3 sequences, 62% of them singletons. These receptors' antigens are unknown. Input material: cultured non-Tr1 T cells, either the whole culture or a sorted T cell fraction (not recorded which). These receptors originate from a human donor in good health.

This clonotype has only one observation. The rearrangement joins TRBV18 to TRBJ2-7; D is perhaps TRBD1 (6 bases). The germline V gene has CDR1 KGHSH and CDR2 LQKENI. The CDR3 length is 14 residues. The V gene lost 2 bases and the J gene lost 3 bases, with 11 bases spanning the gap. CDR3 residues: CASSPSFRGYEQYF. The CDR3 nucleotides are TGTGCCAGCTCACCATCGTTCAGGGGCTACGAGCAGTACTTC.

This clonotype was seen a handful of times. The V and J genes are TRBV12-3 or TRBV12-4 and TRBJ2-7; D may be TRBD2 (6 bases). Between the trimmed V and J ends, which lost 4 bases and 2 bases, there was a span of 12 bases. This CDR3 contains 14 residues. CDR3: CASSSGLNTYEQYF. CDR3 in DNA: TGTGCCAGCAGTTCGGGACTCAACACCTACGAGCAGTACTTC.

The genes are TRBV9 and TRBJ1-4; TRBD1 might be the D (6 bases). Germline loops: CDR1 SGDLS, CDR2 YYNGEE. Deletions cut 4 bases from V and 7 bases from J, with 17 bases between. The CDR3 covers 15 residues. The CDR3 here is CASSPSDSVFEKLFF. CDR3 DNA: TGTGCCAGCAGCCCCTCGGACAGCGTATTTGAAAAACTGTTTTTT. The whole variable domain, remainder taken from reference TRBV9 and TRBJ1-4, is DSGVTQTPKHLITATGQRVTLRCSPRSGDLSVYWYQQSLDQGLQFLIQYYNGEERAKGNILERFSAQQFPDLHSELNLSSLELGDSALYFCASSPSDSVFEKLFFGSGTQLSVL.

The chain couples TRBV28 to TRBJ2-1; 9 positions agree with TRBD2. In germline, CDR1 is MDHEN, CDR2 SYDVKM. This CDR3 spans 16 amino acids. Trimming cost V 7 bases and J 4 bases; bases outside gene matches: 11. CDR3 sequence: CASTERAGGDYNEQFF. The CDR3 coding sequence is TGTGCCAGCACTGAGCGTGCGGGAGGGGATTACAATGAGCAGTTCTTC.

The rearrangement joins TRBV20-1 to TRBJ1-1; D possibly corresponds to TRBD1 (6 bases). Germline-derived CDR1 and CDR2 are DFQATT and SNEGSKA (reference sequence). The CDR3 has 12 residues. V lost 7 bases and J 7 bases, leaving 16 bases between the germline ends. CDR3 in amino acids: CSVYGQSFEAFF. The CDR3, as DNA: TGCAGTGTATACGGACAGAGCTTTGAAGCTTTCTTT.

CDR3 sequence: CASSASYEQYF. Here the CDR3 DNA reads TGTGCCAGCAGTGCTAGTTACGAGCAGTACTTC. The rearrangement links TRBV6-1 to TRBJ2-7; D is unresolved. Germline CDR1 reads MNHNS; CDR2 reads SASEGT. The CDR3 has 11 residues. Trimming cost V 4 bases and J 4 bases, with 5 bases left between them.

The J gene is TRBJ2-5, the V gene TRBV20-1; TRBD2 might be the D (6 bases). Trimming took 2 bases from V and 0 from J, leaving 16 bases between them. This CDR3 region has 16 residues. Germline CDR1 and CDR2: DFQATT and SNEGSKA (reference sequence). The CDR3 is CSARPAGGGYQETQYF. The CDR3 region has the DNA TGCAGTGCTAGACCCGCTGGCGGAGGGTACCAAGAGACCCAGTACTTC.

The V gene is TRBV6-2 or TRBV6-3, the J gene TRBJ2-7, with TRBD2 as a possible D gene (6 bases). Trimming stripped 5 bases from V and 0 bases from J, with 17 bases between. CDR3 length equals 16 residues. Germline values: CDR1 MNHEY, CDR2 SVGEGT. The CDR3 reads CASSDAGTRPSYEQYF. The CDR3 DNA reads as TGTGCCAGCAGTGACGCGGGGACCCGCCCCTCCTACGAGCAGTACTTC.

This chain joins TRBV11-2 and TRBJ1-1; D gene uncertain. The CDR3 is made up of 15 amino acids. Germline assignment: CDR1 SGHAT and CDR2 FQNNGV. V was shortened by 0 bases and J by 4 bases, with 12 bases between the two germline ends. The DNA of the CDR3 is TGTGCCAGCAGCTTAGAGGAGGCATGGCTCACTGAAGCTTTCTTT. This gives the protein CASSLEEAWLTEAFF.

CDR3 sequence: CASRQTSGQSYNEQFF. CDR3 nucleotides: TGTGCCAGCAGACAAACTAGCGGTCAATCCTACAATGAGCAGTTCTTC. The rearrangement links TRBV7-9 to TRBJ2-1; 8 bases are shared with TRBD2. J was trimmed by 1 base and V by 6 bases; bases with no gene match: 8. Germline CDR1 reads SEHNR; CDR2 reads FQNEAQ (reference sequence). The CDR3 consists of 16 residues.

The chain is built from TRBV11-2 and TRBJ2-1, with 8 nucleotides matching TRBD1. Germline values: CDR1 SGHAT, CDR2 FQNNGV. The CDR3 covers 15 residues. Trimming at V came to 6 bases and at J to 10 bases, leaving 14 bases not matched to a gene. CDR3 protein: CASSYTGGSSYEQFF. Written as DNA, the CDR3 is TGTGCCAGCAGTTACACAGGGGGGTCCTCCTACGAGCAGTTCTTC.

The rearrangement links TRBV12-5 to TRBJ1-2; D unclear. CDR1 is LGHNT, CDR2 FRNRAP, per germline. The V gene lost 3 bases and the J gene lost 8 bases, with 13 bases spanning the gap. The CDR3 has 13 amino acids. The CDR3 nucleotides are TGTGCTAGTGGTTTCTTACTCCCGATGGGCTACACCTTC. Protein: CASGFLLPMGYTF.

The V and J genes are TRBV7-2 and TRBJ2-4; D remains ambiguous. CDR3 length equals 14 residues. CDR1 is SGHTA and CDR2 is FQGNSA in the germline V gene. The V gene lost 2 bases and the J gene lost 3 bases, with 8 bases spanning the gap. DNA for the CDR3: TGTGCCAGCAGCTTACTGGGAATCAAAAACATTCAGTACTTC. Translating gives CASSLLGIKNIQYF.

The chain is built from TRBV3-1 and TRBJ2-7, with D hard to call. Germline CDR1 and CDR2: LGHDT and YNNKEL (reference sequence). The CDR3 has 11 residues. V dropped 4 bases and J dropped 8 bases, with 9 bases sitting between them. The CDR3 nucleotides read TGTGCCAGCAGCCGAAACCACAAGCAGTACTTC. This translates into CASSRNHKQYF.

CDR3 DNA: TGCAGTGCTAGCAACAGAGAGAACACTGAAGCTTTCTTT. It encodes CSASNRENTEAFF. The chain combines TRBV20-1 with TRBJ1-1; D call uncertain. The V end was cut by 3 bases, the J end by 1 base, with 9 bases between. CDR1 and CDR2 from the germline V gene are DFQATT and SNEGSKA (reference sequence). The CDR3 is made up of 13 amino acids.

This chain links TRBV19 with TRBJ1-6; perhaps TRBD1 as D (6 bases). The CDR3 has 14 residues. Per the germline V gene, CDR1 is LNHDA and CDR2 is SQIVND (reference sequence). Trimming removed 7 bases at V and 7 bases at J, with 14 bases between. The CDR3 is CASTTTGPNSPLHF. DNA for the CDR3: TGTGCCAGTACCACGACAGGACCAAATTCACCCCTCCACTTT.

This clonotype was counted a few times. J is TRBJ1-2 and V is TRBV6-1; possibly TRBD1 for D (5 bases). The V end lost 7 bases, the J end lost 0 bases, and 18 bases lay between the germline ends. CDR3 length: 16 amino acids. In germline, CDR1 is MNHNS, CDR2 SASEGT. The CDR3: CASIGGGSSSNYGYTF. In nucleotides, the CDR3 is TGTGCCAGCATCGGCGGGGGGTCTAGTTCTAACTATGGCTACACCTTC.

This clonotype showed up just a few times. Here the CDR3 reads CASSSQGGGQPQHF. Written as DNA, the CDR3 is TGTGCCAGCAGCTCGCAGGGAGGAGGACAGCCCCAGCATTTT. The chain employs TRBV7-2 and TRBJ1-5; possibly TRBD1 for D (5 bases). Trimming left V 4 bases short and J 7 bases short, with 14 bases between. This CDR3 region has 14 residues. CDR1 is SGHTA, CDR2 FQGNSA, per germline.

The chain couples TRBV5-1 to TRBJ2-2, with D tentatively TRBD1 (6 bases). The germline V gene encodes CDR1 SGHRS and CDR2 YFSETQ. This CDR3 has 15 residues. Trimming took off 5 bases at V and 7 bases at J, with 18 bases between the two ends. CDR3 amino acids: CASRTGTNMNGELFF. The DNA of the CDR3 is TGCGCCAGCAGAACCGGGACAAATATGAACGGGGAGCTGTTTTTT.

This clonotype qualifies as medium-sized (0.01 to 0.1%). This chain links TRBV12-3 or TRBV12-4 with TRBJ2-1, with D possibly being TRBD2 (5 bases). The V end lost 0 bases, the J end lost 4 bases, and 10 bases lay between the germline ends. This CDR3 contains 15 residues. This CDR3 is CASSLAGENYNEQFF. The CDR3 DNA reads TGTGCCAGCAGTTTAGCGGGAGAGAATTACAATGAGCAGTTCTTC.